This TCR beta chain was retrieved from a study of cytomegalovirus exposure and HLA in healthy donors. PCR primers comprised 60 Vbeta and 13 Jbeta primers. Study processing details: Per a later analysis, the number of unique TCR beta chains was about 80 million, of which about 11 million were shared. Only in-frame clones appear in the TCRdb table, and some are missing; sequencing was by immunoSEQ multiplex PCR. That table is the source of V, J and clone size, and D and trimming were worked out from the DNA. The profile shows about 200,000 clones, almost 80% of them singletons. Germline assignment: CDR1 SGDLS and CDR2 YYNGEE. The V end lost 2 bases, the J end lost 0 bases, and 9 bases lay between the germline ends. The CDR3 runs 15 residues.

The receptor comes from a male donor in good health and CMV-seronegative. The sequencing input was PBMCs. The rearrangement joins TRBV9 to TRBJ1-3; D uncertain. Here the CDR3 reads CASSVLGSSGNTIYF. The CDR3 DNA reads as TGTGCCAGCAGCGTCCTCGGGAGCTCTGGAAACACCATATATTTT.